The sequence of this T cell receptor beta chain was determined in a study of blood T cell repertoires in COVID-19. Study context: There were acute and convalescent COVID-19 samples, and they came from the United States, Italy and Spain. Sources were T cells, B-cell-depleted T cells, or PBMCs; the material itself was cDNA or gDNA.

V lost 3 bases to trimming and J lost 8 bases, with 9 bases between them. The CDR3 runs 13 residues. The germline CDR1 and CDR2 sequences are KGHDR and SFDVKD. As handled by the study authors: Counts of nucleated cells, estimated from reference gene primer amplification, were obtained. Sequencing was performed with immunoSEQ multiplex PCR; in TCRdb, only in-frame clones are kept and a portion is missing. Clone size and the V and J calls come from that table; the DNA yielded D and trimming. Of hundreds of thousands of clones in the sample, 70% to 90% were seen once. V is TRBV24-1 and J is TRBJ1-4; possible D gene TRBD1, 6 bases. The sample was peripheral blood. The receptor was derived from a woman in her thirties who had recovered from COVID-19. For the CDR3, the DNA is TGTGCCACCAGTGATGAGGGGGACGAAAAACTGTTTTTT. Residues: CATSDEGDEKLFF.